These 8 T cell receptor beta chains came from one sample sequenced in a study of blood T cell repertoires in COVID-19. TCRdb's table, derived via immunoSEQ multiplex PCR, lists solely in-frame clones and lacks some. The sample shows tens of thousands of clones, approximately 85% of them seen only once. Sequenced input: peripheral blood. Receptors originate from a woman aged 60-75 years with COVID-19, enrolled during active disease.

The CDR3 here is CASSLGGREQPQHF. For the CDR3, the DNA is TGTGCCAGCAGTTTAGGAGGTCGGGAGCAGCCCCAGCATTTT. V usage is TRBV28 and J usage is TRBJ1-5; D gene uncertain. The germline gives CDR1 MDHEN, CDR2 SYDVKM. This CDR3 spans 14 amino acids. The ends were cut back, 2 bases at V and 7 bases at J, with 12 bases in the middle.

The gene calls are TRBV2 and TRBJ2-7; no clear D gene. The CDR3 runs 11 residues. Deletions cut 3 bases from V and 6 bases from J, with 6 bases between. Germline V gene sequence: CDR1 SNHLY, CDR2 FYNNEI. DNA of the CDR3: TGTGCCAGCAGTGATTATTTCGAGCAGTACTTC. It codes for CASSDYFEQYF. Filled out from reference TRBV2 and TRBJ2-7, the complete variable domain reads EPEVTQTPSHQVTQMGQEVILRCVPISNHLYFYWYRQILGQKVEFLVSFYNNEISEKSEIFDDQFSVERPDGSNFTLKIRSTKLEDSAMYFCASSDYFEQYFGPGTRLTVT.

This clone was observed once. V is TRBV21-1 and J is TRBJ2-3; the table's D call of TRBD1 was not tested on the DNA. TRBV21-1 is designated a pseudogene. There are 8 residues in the CDR3. CDR3 in amino acids: CASSRHHF. The DNA of the CDR3 is TGTGCCAGCAGCCGACACCATTTT.

V is TRBV15 and J is TRBJ1-3, with D possibly TRBD1 on 6 matching bases. CDR1 and CDR2 from the germline V gene are LNHNV and YYDKDF (reference sequence). Between the trimmed V and J ends, which lost 2 bases and 1 base, there was a span of 12 bases. The CDR3 has 16 amino acids. The CDR3 spells CATSRQGTPSGNTIYF. The CDR3 nucleotides are TGTGCCACCAGCAGACAAGGGACACCTTCTGGAAACACCATATATTTT.

The chain recombines TRBV3-1 (or the pseudogene TRBV3-2) with TRBJ2-3, with D perhaps matching TRBD2 (6 bases). V was trimmed by 6 bases and J by 7 bases, leaving 20 bases between them. The CDR3 extends over 15 amino acids. The germline gives CDR1 LGHDT, CDR2 YNNKEL (reference sequence). This CDR3 reads CASRPSIAEGNTQYF. As DNA, the CDR3 is TGTGCCAGCAGACCATCCATTGCGGAGGGGAATACGCAGTATTTT.

The chain employs TRBV7-8 and TRBJ2-1; D is uncertain. This CDR3 has 11 amino acids. V dropped 5 bases and J dropped 4 bases, with 3 bases sitting between them. Germline loops: CDR1 SGHVS, CDR2 FQNEAQ. The CDR3 DNA reads TGTGCCAGCAGCCCTTACAATGAGCAGTTCTTC. Translation gives CASSPYNEQFF. The full variable domain, with the rest looked up from reference TRBV7-8 and TRBJ2-1, is GAGVSQSPRYKVAKRGQDVALRCDPISGHVSLFWYQQALGQGPEFLTYFQNEAQLDKSGLPSDRFFAERPEGSVSTLKIQRTQQEDSAVYLCASSPYNEQFFGPGTRLTVL.

The chain has TRBV28 and TRBJ1-2; tentatively, D is TRBD1 (6 bases). From germline, CDR1 is MDHEN and CDR2 SYDVKM. The CDR3 is 14 residues long. V dropped 2 bases and J dropped 5 bases, with 12 bases sitting between them. The CDR3 is CASSLGGLIYGYTF. CDR3 DNA sequence: TGTGCCAGCAGTTTAGGGGGCCTTATTTATGGCTACACCTTC.

This chain links TRBV5-6 with TRBJ1-2; tentative D call: TRBD1 (6 bases). The CDR3 consists of 15 residues. Looked up from germline, CDR1 is SGHDT and CDR2 is YYEEEE. V was trimmed by 2 bases and J by 2 bases, leaving 13 bases between them. The CDR3 sequence is CASSFWGGANYGYTF. The CDR3 DNA reads as TGTGCCAGCAGCTTTTGGGGGGGCGCAAACTATGGCTACACCTTC.